Included here is one T cell receptor beta chain sequence, with context. The antigen is not known. This specimen includes other DNA sequences encoding the same CDR3. CDR3 length: 13 amino acids. Germline CDR1 is SGHRS and CDR2 is YFSETQ. The junction had 0 bases not matched to a gene; V was cut back by 0 bases and J by 5 bases. The data originate from a study of shared clonotypes between healthy human individuals. Study-level findings and limits: At large depth, rarefaction still showed sorted-subset sequencing to be incomplete. Around 5% of naive CD4 clonotypes were common to a few donors.

Data came from immunoSEQ multiplex PCR; TCRdb stores just in-frame clones and leaves some out. The sample consists of roughly 2.5 million clones, around 90% of them appearing once. Every donor was a Caucasian adult from Nashville, Tennessee. The sequence was obtained from a man in his late teens or twenties in good health. The gene calls are TRBV5-1 and TRBJ2-3; 7 positions match TRBD2. The sample taken for sequencing was naive CD4+ T cells sorted from blood. The subset was: CD45RA+ positively selected. The CDR3 sequence: CASSLAGGDTQYF. As DNA, the CDR3 is TGCGCCAGCAGCTTGGCGGGAGGAGATACGCAGTATTTT.